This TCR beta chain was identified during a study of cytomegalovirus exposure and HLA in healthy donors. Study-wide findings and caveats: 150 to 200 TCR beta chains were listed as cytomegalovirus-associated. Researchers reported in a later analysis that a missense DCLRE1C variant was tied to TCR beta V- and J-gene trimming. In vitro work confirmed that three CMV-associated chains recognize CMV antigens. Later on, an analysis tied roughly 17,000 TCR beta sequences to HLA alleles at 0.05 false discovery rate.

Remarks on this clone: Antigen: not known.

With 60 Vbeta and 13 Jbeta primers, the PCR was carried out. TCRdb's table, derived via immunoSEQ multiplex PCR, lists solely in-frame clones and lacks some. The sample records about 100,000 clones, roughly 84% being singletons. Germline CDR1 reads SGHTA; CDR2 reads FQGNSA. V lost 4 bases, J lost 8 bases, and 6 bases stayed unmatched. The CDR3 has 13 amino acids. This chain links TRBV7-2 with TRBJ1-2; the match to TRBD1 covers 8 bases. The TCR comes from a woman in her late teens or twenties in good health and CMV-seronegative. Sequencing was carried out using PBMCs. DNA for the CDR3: TGTGCCAGCAGCTCAAGACAGGGGTGGGGCTACACCTTC. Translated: CASSSRQGWGYTF.